The clone carrying this T cell receptor (beta chain) has at least ten counts. Its target is unknown. The CDR3 has 14 amino acids. Germline values: CDR1 MDHEN, CDR2 SYDVKM. The V gene lost 7 bases and the J gene lost 1 base, with 13 bases spanning the gap. The data originate from a study of T cells in Graves' hyperthyroidism and ophthalmopathy. General study findings and limits: Progression to ophthalmopathy was predicted a median of 6.5 months early.

There were TCR beta CDR3 regions amplified from RNA transcripts. During a first-round RT-PCR of the TCR CDR3, the HTBI primer set was used. TCRdb re-called the multiplex PCR reads through MiXCR, storing one row per CDR3 protein. The sample carries roughly 510,000 distinct CDR3 sequences, approximately 48% recorded once. Source material: peripheral blood or thyroid tissue (not recorded which). This chain uses TRBV28 with TRBJ1-1; D unresolved. This clonotype was sampled from an adult woman with Graves' disease, either hyperthyroidism or ophthalmopathy (not recorded which). CDR3 in DNA: TGTGCCAGCACCACTAGGGCAGGGAACACTGAAGCTTTCTTT. Amino acids: CASTTRAGNTEAFF.